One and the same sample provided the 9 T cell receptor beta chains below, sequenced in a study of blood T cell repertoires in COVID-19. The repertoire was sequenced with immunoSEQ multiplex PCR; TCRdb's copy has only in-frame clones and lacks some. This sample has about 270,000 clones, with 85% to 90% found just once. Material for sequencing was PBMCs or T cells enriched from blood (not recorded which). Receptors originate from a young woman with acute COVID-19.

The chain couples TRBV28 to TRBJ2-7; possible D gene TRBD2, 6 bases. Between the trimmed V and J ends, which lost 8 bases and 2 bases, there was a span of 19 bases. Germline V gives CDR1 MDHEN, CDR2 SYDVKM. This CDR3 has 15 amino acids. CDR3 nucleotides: TGTGCCAGCGCTTGGAGGGCTAGCGCTACCTACGAGCAGTACTTC. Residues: CASAWRASATYEQYF.

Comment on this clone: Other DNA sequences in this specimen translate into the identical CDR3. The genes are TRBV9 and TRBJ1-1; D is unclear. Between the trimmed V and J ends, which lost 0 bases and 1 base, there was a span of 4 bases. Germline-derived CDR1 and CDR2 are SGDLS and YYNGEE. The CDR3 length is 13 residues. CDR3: CASSVVSNTEAFF. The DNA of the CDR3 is TGTGCCAGCAGCGTAGTCTCGAACACTGAAGCTTTCTTT.

The CDR3 DNA is TGTGCCAGCGGCCGGGAGGGCGCAGGAAACACCATATATTTT. Amino acid sequence: CASGREGAGNTIYF. The chain links TRBV6-5 to TRBJ1-3; D unclear. V gave up 8 bases and J gave up 4 bases, with 15 bases separating them. CDR3 size: 14 residues. Per the germline V gene, CDR1 is MNHEY and CDR2 is SVGAGI.

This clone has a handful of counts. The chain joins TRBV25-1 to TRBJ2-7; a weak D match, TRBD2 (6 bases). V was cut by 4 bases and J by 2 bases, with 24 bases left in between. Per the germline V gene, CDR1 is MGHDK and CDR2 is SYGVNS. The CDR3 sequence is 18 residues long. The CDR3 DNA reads TGTGCCAGCAGTGCCTGGGAGGAAGCCGCTTTTGGAACCTACGAGCAGTACTTC. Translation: CASSAWEEAAFGTYEQYF.

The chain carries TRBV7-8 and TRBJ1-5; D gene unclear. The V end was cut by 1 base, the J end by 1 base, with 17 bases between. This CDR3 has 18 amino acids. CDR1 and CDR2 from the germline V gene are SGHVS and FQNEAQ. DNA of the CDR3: TGTGCCAGCAGCTTAGTAAGGTTGGCGGGAATGAGCAATCAGCCCCAGCATTTT. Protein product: CASSLVRLAGMSNQPQHF. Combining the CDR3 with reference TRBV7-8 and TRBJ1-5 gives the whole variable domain GAGVSQSPRYKVAKRGQDVALRCDPISGHVSLFWYQQALGQGPEFLTYFQNEAQLDKSGLPSDRFFAERPEGSVSTLKIQRTQQEDSAVYLCASSLVRLAGMSNQPQHFGDGTRLSIL.

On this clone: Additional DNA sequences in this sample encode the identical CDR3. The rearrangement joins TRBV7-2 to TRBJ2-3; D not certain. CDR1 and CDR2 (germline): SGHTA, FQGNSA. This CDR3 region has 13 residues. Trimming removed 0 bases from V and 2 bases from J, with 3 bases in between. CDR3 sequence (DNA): TGTGCCAGCAGCTTAGCCTACACAGATACGCAGTATTTT. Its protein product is CASSLAYTDTQYF.

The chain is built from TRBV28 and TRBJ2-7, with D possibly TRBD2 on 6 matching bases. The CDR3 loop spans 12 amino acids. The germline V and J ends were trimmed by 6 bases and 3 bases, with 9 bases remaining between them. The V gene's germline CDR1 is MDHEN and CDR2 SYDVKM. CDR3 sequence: CASRSGVYEQYF. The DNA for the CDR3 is TGTGCCAGCAGGTCGGGGGTCTACGAGCAGTACTTC.

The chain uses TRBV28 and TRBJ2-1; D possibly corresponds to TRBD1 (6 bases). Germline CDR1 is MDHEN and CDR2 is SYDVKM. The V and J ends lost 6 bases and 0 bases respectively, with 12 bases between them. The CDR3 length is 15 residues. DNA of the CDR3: TGTGCCAGCAGCCTCTTGGGGGCCTCCTACAATGAGCAGTTCTTC. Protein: CASSLLGASYNEQFF.

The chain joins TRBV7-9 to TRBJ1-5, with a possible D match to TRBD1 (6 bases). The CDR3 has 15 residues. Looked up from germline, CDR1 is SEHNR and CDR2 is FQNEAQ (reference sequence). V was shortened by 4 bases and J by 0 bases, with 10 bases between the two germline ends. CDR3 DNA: TGTGCCAGCAGCTCTGGACAGACTAGCAATCAGCCCCAGCATTTT. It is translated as CASSSGQTSNQPQHF. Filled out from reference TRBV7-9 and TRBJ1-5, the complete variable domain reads DTGVSQNPRHKITKRGQNVTFRCDPISEHNRLYWYRQTLGQGPEFLTYFQNEAQLEKSRLLSDRFSAERPKGSFSTLEIQRTEQGDSAMYLCASSSGQTSNQPQHFGDGTRLSIL.